This T cell receptor beta chain emerged from a study of T cells in Graves' hyperthyroidism and ophthalmopathy. PBMCs were derived from under 13 ml fresh peripheral blood. CDR1 and CDR2 from the germline V gene are SGHAT and FQNNGV. This CDR3 spans 16 amino acids. Trimming removed 4 bases from V and 5 bases from J, with 20 bases in between. This clonotype showed up many times. Amplified regions were TCR beta CDR3 sequences from RNA transcripts. Primed by the HTBI set, a first-round RT-PCR was run on the TCR CDR3. TCRdb ran MiXCR on the multiplex PCR reads and lists one entry per CDR3 protein. This table holds around 180,000 distinct CDR3 sequences, approximately 17% found once.

This clonotype originated in a woman aged 45-59 years with Graves' hyperthyroidism. The sequencing input was blood. The chain has TRBV11-2 and TRBJ2-5, with D possibly being TRBD1 or TRBD2 (5 bases each). CDR3 sequence (DNA): TGTGCCAGCAGCTCCCTCTCTGGGGGTGTGGGCGAGACCCAGTACTTC. Translated: CASSSLSGGVGETQYF.